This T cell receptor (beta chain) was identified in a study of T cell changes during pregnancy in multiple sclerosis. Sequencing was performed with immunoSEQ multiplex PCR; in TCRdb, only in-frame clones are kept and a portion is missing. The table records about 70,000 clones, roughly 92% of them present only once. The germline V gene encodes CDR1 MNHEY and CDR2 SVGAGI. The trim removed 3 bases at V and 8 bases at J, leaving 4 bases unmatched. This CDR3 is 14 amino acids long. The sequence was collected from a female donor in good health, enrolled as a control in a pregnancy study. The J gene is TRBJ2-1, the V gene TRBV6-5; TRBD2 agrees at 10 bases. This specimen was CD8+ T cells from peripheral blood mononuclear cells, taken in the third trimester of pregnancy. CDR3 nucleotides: TGTGCCAGCAGTTATAAGCGGGGGGGCGATGAGCAGTTCTTC. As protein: CASSYKRGGDEQFF.